Listed here are 18 T cell receptor beta chains from one sample, sequenced in a study of shared T cell receptors in the human thymus. Generated by immunoSEQ multiplex PCR, the TCRdb table keeps only in-frame clones and is missing some. The sample lists about 730,000 clones, 70% to 90% occurring once. The sample also formed part of further work on human thymus T cells.

Sequencing was performed on thymocytes. The receptors shown here come from a girl under three years old with a congenital heart defect.

This clone was observed once. J is TRBJ2-5 and V is TRBV27, with TRBD2 matching 8 bases. V lost 3 bases and J lost 4; bases outside the gene matches: 10. The CDR3 has 16 amino acids. CDR1 and CDR2 from the germline V gene are MNHEY and SMNVEV (reference sequence). The CDR3 region has the DNA TGTGCCAGCAGTTTGGGGGGAGCGGGGGCTCGAGAGACCCAGTACTTC. Amino acid sequence: CASSLGGAGARETQYF.

The J gene is TRBJ2-1, the V gene TRBV7-6, with 11 bases that match TRBD2. The germline V gene encodes CDR1 SGHVS and CDR2 FNYEAQ. The CDR3 consists of 16 residues. With 4 bases clipped from V and 2 bases from J, the junction kept 4 bases outside the gene matches. CDR3 amino acids: CASSSLAGGPYNEQFF. DNA for the CDR3: TGTGCCAGCAGCTCCCTAGCGGGGGGACCCTACAATGAGCAGTTCTTC.

The CDR3 DNA reads TGTGCCAGCAGCGTAGGACGGGGGGGCTATGAGCAGTTCTTC. Amino acids: CASSVGRGGYEQFF. The J gene is TRBJ2-1, the V gene TRBV9, with 8 bases lining up with TRBD2. This CDR3 comprises 14 residues. After removal of 0 bases from V and 8 bases from J, the junction contained 4 bases not matched to a gene. Per the germline V gene, CDR1 is SGDLS and CDR2 is YYNGEE.

The chain is built from TRBV15 and TRBJ1-1; 10 bases fit TRBD1. Germline CDR1 and CDR2: LNHNV and YYDKDF (reference sequence). J lost 5 bases, V lost 3 bases, and 3 bases had no gene match. The CDR3 extends over 14 amino acids. DNA of the CDR3: TGTGCCACCAGCAGGGTGGACAGGGGGACTGAAGCTTTCTTT. It translates to CATSRVDRGTEAFF.

The rearrangement links TRBV19 to TRBJ2-5, with a possible D match to TRBD2 (6 bases). The germline V and J ends were trimmed by 3 bases and 1 base, with 12 bases remaining between them. The germline V gene encodes CDR1 LNHDA and CDR2 SQIVND (reference sequence). The CDR3 is 15 residues long. CDR3 sequence: CASSMSGLPQETQYF. Written as DNA, the CDR3 is TGTGCCAGTAGTATGAGCGGGCTGCCCCAAGAGACCCAGTACTTC.

Details on this clone: The CDR3 does not end in the conserved phenylalanine or tryptophan, so this is likely a read error. The limits of the CDR3 on the DNA are not certain, so only TCRdb's listed CDR3 is given. The genes are TRBV5-4 and TRBJ1-5; the D call of TRBD1 is as the table states it, not checked on the DNA. The germline CDR1 and CDR2 sequences are SGHNT and YYREEE (reference sequence). The CDR3 is made up of 12 amino acids, end residues included. The CDR3 reads CASSLRLWGSGY.

V and J are TRBV27 and TRBJ1-2; D ambiguous. Per germline, CDR1 MNHEY and CDR2 SMNVEV (reference sequence). Deletions cut 3 bases from V and 5 bases from J, with 19 bases between. CDR3 size: 16 residues. CDR3 bases: TGTGCCAGCAGTTTTATCGAGGGTGAGCGGAAATATGGCTACACCTTC. It encodes CASSFIEGERKYGYTF.

This clone appeared a single time. The chain is built from TRBV18 and TRBJ2-7; D unresolved. This CDR3 contains 13 residues. Germline values: CDR1 KGHSH, CDR2 LQKENI. Deletions cut 0 bases from V and 6 bases from J, with 9 bases between. The CDR3 bases are TGTGCCAGCTCACCACCGTTTATCTCCGAGCAGTACTTC. Translation gives CASSPPFISEQYF. The full variable domain, its missing parts supplied by reference TRBV18 and TRBJ2-7, is NAGVMQNPRHLVRRRGQEARLRCSPMKGHSHVYWYRQLPEEGLKFMVYLQKENIIDESGMPKERFSAEFPKEGPSILRIQQVVRGDSAAYFCASSPPFISEQYFGPGTRLTVT.

The sample holds one count of this clone. The chain joins TRBV27 to TRBJ2-1; possibly TRBD1 for D (6 bases). The CDR3 sequence is 12 residues long. Germline CDR1 is MNHEY and CDR2 is SMNVEV (reference sequence). V was trimmed by 7 bases and J by 10 bases, leaving 14 bases between them. This chain's CDR3 is CASTETTGEQFF. The CDR3 nucleotides are TGTGCCAGCACCGAAACCACAGGGGAGCAGTTCTTC.

Details on this clone: The sample contains more than one DNA sequence encoding this CDR3. The chain carries TRBV28 and TRBJ1-6; 10 bases fit TRBD1. Germline trimming cut 3 bases from V and 13 bases from J; bases unmatched to any gene: 27. Germline loops: CDR1 MDHEN, CDR2 SYDVKM. The CDR3 is 21 residues long. CDR3 bases: TGTGCCAGCAGTTTCTTATTATGGCCCAACCGGGACAGGGGATTGGGGTCCCCCCTCCACTTT. Encoded protein: CASSFLLWPNRDRGLGSPLHF.

The CDR3 nucleotides read TGTGCCACAGACAGAAAAGGGGGCACTGAAGCTTTCTTT. It translates to CATDRKGGTEAFF. V and J are TRBV15 and TRBJ1-1, with D maybe TRBD1 (6 bases). CDR3 length equals 13 residues. The germline CDR1 and CDR2 sequences are LNHNV and YYDKDF (reference sequence). Trimming shortened V by 9 bases and J by 4 bases, and 15 bases separated the two germline ends.

CDR3 nucleotide sequence: TGCGCCAGCAGCCCGGAGATTTCTAACTATGGCTACACCTTC. The encoded protein is CASSPEISNYGYTF. V is TRBV4-1 and J is TRBJ1-2; D uncertain. The length of the CDR3 is 14 residues. Looked up from germline, CDR1 is MGHRA and CDR2 is YSYEKL. V dropped 4 bases and J dropped 0 bases, with 9 bases sitting between them.

This clone was seen only a few times. The chain carries TRBV4-1 and TRBJ1-2, with D uncertain. V lost 0 bases to trimming and J lost 3 bases, with 17 bases between them. CDR3 size: 17 residues. Germline values: CDR1 MGHRA, CDR2 YSYEKL. The CDR3 loop is CASSQEKECREDYGYTF. The DNA of the CDR3 is TGCGCCAGCAGCCAAGAGAAGGAGTGTCGGGAAGACTATGGCTACACCTTC.

This clone appeared a few times. J is TRBJ2-1 and V is TRBV5-1; D may be TRBD1 (6 bases). The CDR3 sequence is 16 residues long. V lost 2 bases to trimming and J lost 7 bases, with 19 bases between them. CDR1 and CDR2 from the germline V gene are SGHRS and YFSETQ. CDR3 residues: CASSLGGKTRTNEQFF. CDR3 coding DNA: TGCGCCAGCAGCTTAGGGGGAAAAACTAGAACGAATGAGCAGTTCTTC.

This clone was detected once. The V gene is TRBV4-1, the J gene TRBJ1-2; TRBD1 matches 8 bases. From germline, CDR1 is MGHRA and CDR2 YSYEKL. This CDR3 spans 15 amino acids. Unmatched junction bases numbered 8, after V lost 5 bases and J lost 3 bases. CDR3 loop: CASSSRDRLYYGYTF. Here the CDR3 DNA reads TGCGCCAGCAGCAGCCGGGACAGGCTGTACTATGGCTACACCTTC.

This clone appeared once. The genes are TRBV20-1 and TRBJ2-1, with 9 bases aligning to TRBD1. With V trimmed by 5 bases and J by 14 bases, 4 bases remained unmatched. CDR1 and CDR2 (germline): DFQATT, SNEGSKA (reference sequence). This CDR3 contains 10 residues. The CDR3 protein is CSACGDREFF. CDR3 DNA sequence: TGCAGTGCTTGTGGGGACAGGGAGTTCTTC.

The chain links TRBV10-2 to TRBJ2-7; 7 nucleotides match TRBD1. The CDR3 is 17 residues long. Germline CDR1 is WSHSY and CDR2 is SAAADI. V trimming: 5 bases; J trimming: 3 bases; junction bases outside the gene matches: 16. CDR3 amino acids: CASSSFPGQTSFYEQYF. The CDR3 DNA reads TGCGCCAGCAGTTCGTTCCCGGGACAGACGTCCTTCTACGAGCAGTACTTC.

This rearrangement joins TRBV7-8 to TRBJ1-6, with D uncertain. This CDR3 comprises 16 residues. The V gene's germline CDR1 is SGHVS and CDR2 FQNEAQ. Trimming stripped 1 base from V and 8 bases from J, with 15 bases between. DNA of the CDR3: TGTGCCAGCAGCTTAGGACTAAGTCCCTCCTATTCACCCCTCCACTTT. As protein: CASSLGLSPSYSPLHF.